In this sample, the clone carrying this T cell receptor (beta chain) turned up many times. Its antigen is as yet unknown. The CDR3 covers 13 residues. Trimming shortened V by 6 bases and J by 3 bases, and 12 bases separated the two germline ends. These data are taken from a study of T-cell reconstitution after alpha-beta-depleted transplantation in children. Preparation of the TCRbeta library involved a method that used unique molecular identifiers. Via MiXCR, TCRdb re-called the PCR reads, giving one row per CDR3 protein. The sample yields about 580,000 distinct CDR3 sequences, 20% to 25% seen once. Whole-study findings and limits: The authors attributed T-cell counts and diversity one year after transplant mostly to newly produced T cells. After transplant, at about two months, alpha-beta T cells were reportedly derived from several hundred expanded graft clones. Surviving recipient T cells and thymic progenitors produced the high day-60 TCRbeta diversity seen in some patients.

The rearrangement joins TRBV12-3 or TRBV12-4 to TRBJ2-7; unclear D gene. The material sequenced was PBMCs, mostly from graft donor cells, taken 360 days after TCRalphabeta/CD19-depleted stem cell transplant. The sequence was collected from a boy under two years old who had a stem cell transplant for acute myeloid leukemia, so the T cells may come from the graft donor. Here the CDR3 DNA reads TGTGCCAGCAGAGCGCCAGGCCGCTACGAGCAGTACTTC. It translates to CASRAPGRYEQYF.